The clone carrying this TCR beta chain was detected a few times. Germline assignment: CDR1 MNHEY and CDR2 SVGAGI. The CDR3 covers 17 residues. V lost 6 bases, J lost 7 bases, and 22 bases lay in between. TCRdb analysed the 5' RACE reads with MiXCR anew, one entry per CDR3 protein. The data hold about 57,000 distinct CDR3 sequences, with roughly 28% observed a single time. This chain joins TRBV6-5 and TRBJ1-6; possibly TRBD1 for D (5 bases). The TCR comes from a female donor with breast cancer. The specimen was tumor-infiltrating memory CD4+ T cells sorted from the breast tumor. This sample's subset: memory CD4+ T cells, CD4+CD45RO+CD25-. The CDR3 region is CASRKTPSGGFNSPLHF. CDR3 nucleotide sequence: TGTGCCAGCAGGAAAACACCCTCCGGGGGTTTCAATTCACCCCTCCACTTT.